The table lists the clone carrying this T cell receptor (beta chain) with a count of one. This sample stems from a study of graft-versus-host responses after intestinal transplantation. About the study: Following induction with anti-thymocyte globulin, all recipients were given tacrolimus and steroids for two to three years.

TCRdb keeps only in-frame clones here, not all; method: immunoSEQ multiplex PCR. The repertoire holds some 45,000 clones, with about 95% as singletons. V lost 0 bases to trimming and J lost 4 bases; unmatched junction nucleotides: 3. The germline gives CDR1 SGHRS, CDR2 YFSETQ. This CDR3 contains 15 residues. The sequencing used PBMCs, collected roughly 51 weeks after intestinal transplant. This chain links TRBV5-1 with TRBJ2-1; 8 bases match TRBD2. The sequence was collected from a human patient who received an intestinal transplant, so some T cells may come from the graft donor. The chain's CDR3 is CASSLAGTRYNEQFF. As DNA, the CDR3 is TGCGCCAGCAGCTTGGCCGGGACTAGGTACAATGAGCAGTTCTTC.